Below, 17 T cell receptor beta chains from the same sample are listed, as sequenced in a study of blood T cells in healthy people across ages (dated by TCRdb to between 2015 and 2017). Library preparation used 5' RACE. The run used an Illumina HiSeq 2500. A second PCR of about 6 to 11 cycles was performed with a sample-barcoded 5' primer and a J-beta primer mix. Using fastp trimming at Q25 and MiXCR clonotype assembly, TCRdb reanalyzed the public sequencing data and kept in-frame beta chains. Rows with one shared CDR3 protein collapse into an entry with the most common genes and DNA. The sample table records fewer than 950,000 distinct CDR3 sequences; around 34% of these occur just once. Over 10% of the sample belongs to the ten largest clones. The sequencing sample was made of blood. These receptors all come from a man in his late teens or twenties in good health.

In DNA, the CDR3 is TGCAGTGCTTTCGCCGCTGACGGGCGTGAGTCCTATGGCTACACCTTC. This encodes CSAFAADGRESYGYTF. The chain uses TRBV20-1 and TRBJ1-2; D gene ambiguous. CDR1 DFQATT and CDR2 SNEGSKA come from the germline V gene (reference sequence). V was cut by 5 bases and J by 4 bases, with 23 bases left in between. The CDR3 runs to 16 residues.

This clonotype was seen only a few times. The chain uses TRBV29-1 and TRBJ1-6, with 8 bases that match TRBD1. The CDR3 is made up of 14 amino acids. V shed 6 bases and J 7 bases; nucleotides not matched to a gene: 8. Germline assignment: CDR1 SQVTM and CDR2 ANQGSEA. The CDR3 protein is CSVPRRGRNSPLHF. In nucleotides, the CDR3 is TGCAGCGTACCCCGCAGGGGGCGGAATTCACCCCTCCACTTT.

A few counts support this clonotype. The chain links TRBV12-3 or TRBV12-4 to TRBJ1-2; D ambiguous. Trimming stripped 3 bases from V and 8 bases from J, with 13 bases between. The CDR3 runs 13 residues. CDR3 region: CASSFGDWSGYTF. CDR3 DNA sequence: TGTGCCAGCAGTTTTGGGGATTGGAGCGGCTACACCTTC.

Here the CDR3 reads CASSLGVGGERETQYF. The CDR3 DNA is TGCGCCAGCAGCTTGGGAGTCGGAGGGGAGCGAGAGACCCAGTACTTC. The chain uses TRBV5-1 and TRBJ2-7; weak D call: TRBD2 (6 bases). Judging by the DNA end, TRBJ2-5 fits better; the J call may be wrong. There are 16 residues in the CDR3. The germline V gene has CDR1 SGHRS and CDR2 YFSETQ.

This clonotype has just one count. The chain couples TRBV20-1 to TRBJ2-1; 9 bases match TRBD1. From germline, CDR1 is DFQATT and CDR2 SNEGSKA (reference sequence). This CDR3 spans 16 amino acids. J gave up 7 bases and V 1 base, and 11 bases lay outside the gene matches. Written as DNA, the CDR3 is TGCAGTGCTAGAGTTTTAGGTAACAGGGGGCGGAATGAGCAGTTCTTC. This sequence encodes CSARVLGNRGRNEQFF.

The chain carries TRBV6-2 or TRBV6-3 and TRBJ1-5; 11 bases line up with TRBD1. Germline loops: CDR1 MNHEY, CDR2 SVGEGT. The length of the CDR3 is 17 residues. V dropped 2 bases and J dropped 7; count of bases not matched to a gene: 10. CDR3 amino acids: CASSYPKGQGAGQPQHF. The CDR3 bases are TGTGCCAGCAGTTACCCTAAAGGACAGGGGGCAGGACAGCCCCAGCATTTT.

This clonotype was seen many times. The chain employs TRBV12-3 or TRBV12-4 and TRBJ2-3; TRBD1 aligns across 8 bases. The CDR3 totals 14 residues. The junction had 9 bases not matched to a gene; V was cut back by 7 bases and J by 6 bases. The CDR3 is CASTTTGAWDTQYF. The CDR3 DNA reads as TGTGCCAGCACCACGACAGGGGCATGGGATACGCAGTATTTT.

The CDR3 region is CASSLANRGFYEQYF. CDR3 DNA sequence: TGCGCCAGCAGCTTGGCGAACAGGGGGTTCTACGAGCAGTACTTC. The chain carries TRBV5-1 and TRBJ2-7; 8 nucleotides match TRBD1. Losses at the gene ends were 0 bases for V and 3 bases for J; bases not matched to a gene: 5. The CDR3 has 15 residues. The germline gives CDR1 SGHRS, CDR2 YFSETQ.

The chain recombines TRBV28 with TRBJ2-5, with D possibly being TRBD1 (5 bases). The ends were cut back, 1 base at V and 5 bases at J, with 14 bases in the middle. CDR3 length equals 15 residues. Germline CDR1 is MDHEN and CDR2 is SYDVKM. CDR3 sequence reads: CASSLSRTMSETQYF. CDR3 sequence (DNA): TGTGCCAGCAGTTTATCCCGGACAATGAGTGAGACCCAGTACTTC.

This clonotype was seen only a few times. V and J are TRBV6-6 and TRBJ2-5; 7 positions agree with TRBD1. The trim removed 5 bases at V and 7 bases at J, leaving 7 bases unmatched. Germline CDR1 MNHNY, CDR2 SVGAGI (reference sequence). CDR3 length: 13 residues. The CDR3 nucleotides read TGTGCCAGCAGTGACAGGGAATTTGGGACCCAGTACTTC. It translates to CASSDREFGTQYF.

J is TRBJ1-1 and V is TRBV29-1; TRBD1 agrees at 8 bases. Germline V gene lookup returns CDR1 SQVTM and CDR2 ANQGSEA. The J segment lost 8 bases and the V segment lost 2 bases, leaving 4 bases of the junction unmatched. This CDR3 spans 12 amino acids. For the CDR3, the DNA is TGCAGCGTTGAAAGCTGGACAGGGGAAGCTTTCTTT. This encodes CSVESWTGEAFF.

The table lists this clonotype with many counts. The CDR3 here is CSAATATQETQYF. CDR3 DNA sequence: TGCAGTGCCGCGACAGCTACTCAAGAGACCCAGTACTTC. The chain recombines TRBV20-1 with TRBJ2-5; perhaps TRBD1 as D (5 bases). Per the germline V gene, CDR1 is DFQATT and CDR2 is SNEGSKA (reference sequence). This CDR3 is 13 amino acids long. Between the trimmed V and J ends, which lost 6 bases and 2 bases, there was a span of 13 bases.

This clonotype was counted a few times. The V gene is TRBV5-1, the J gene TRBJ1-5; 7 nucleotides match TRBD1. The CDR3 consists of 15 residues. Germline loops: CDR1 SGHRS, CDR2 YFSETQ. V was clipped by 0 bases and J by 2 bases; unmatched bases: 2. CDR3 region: CASSLEGAGNQPQHF. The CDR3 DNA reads TGCGCCAGCAGCTTGGAGGGGGCCGGCAATCAGCCCCAGCATTTT.

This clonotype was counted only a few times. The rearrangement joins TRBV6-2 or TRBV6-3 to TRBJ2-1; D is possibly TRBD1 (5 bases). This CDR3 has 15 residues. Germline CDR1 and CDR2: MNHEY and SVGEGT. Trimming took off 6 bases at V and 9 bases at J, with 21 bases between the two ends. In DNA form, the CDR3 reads TGTGCCAGCAGACCTGACAGTGACTCCACCCTTGAGCAGTTCTTC. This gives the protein CASRPDSDSTLEQFF.

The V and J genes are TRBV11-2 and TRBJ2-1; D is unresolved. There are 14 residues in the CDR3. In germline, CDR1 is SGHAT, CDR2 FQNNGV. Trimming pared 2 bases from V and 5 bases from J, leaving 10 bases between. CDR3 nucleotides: TGTGCCAGCAGCTTAATTCCGTTAGACAATGAGCAGTTCTTC. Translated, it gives CASSLIPLDNEQFF.

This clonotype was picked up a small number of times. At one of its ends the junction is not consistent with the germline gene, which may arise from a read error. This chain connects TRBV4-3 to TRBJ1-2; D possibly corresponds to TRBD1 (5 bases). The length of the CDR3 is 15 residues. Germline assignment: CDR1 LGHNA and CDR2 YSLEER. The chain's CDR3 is CASSQETGRNYAYTF. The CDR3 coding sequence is TGCGCCAGCAGCCAAGAAACGGGACGAAACTATGCCTACACCTTC.

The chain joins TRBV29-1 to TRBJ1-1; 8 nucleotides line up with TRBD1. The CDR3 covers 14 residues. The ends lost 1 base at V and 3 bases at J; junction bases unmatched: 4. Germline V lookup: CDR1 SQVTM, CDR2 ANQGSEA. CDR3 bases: TGCAGCGTTGAAGGGACAGGGTTTTACACTGAAGCTTTCTTT. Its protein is CSVEGTGFYTEAFF. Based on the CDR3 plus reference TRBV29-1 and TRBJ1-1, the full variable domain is SAVISQKPSRDICQRGTSLTIQCQVDSQVTMMFWYRQQPGQSLTLIATANQGSEATYESGFVIDKFPISRPNLTFSTLTVSNMSPEDSSIYLCSVEGTGFYTEAFFGQGTRLTVV.